Presented here are 17 T cell receptor beta chains from one specimen sequenced in a study of blood T cell repertoires in COVID-19. Measured with immunoSEQ multiplex PCR; TCRdb has only the in-frame clones, and not every one. The data hold about 380,000 clones, with roughly 86% observed a single time. The specimen was PBMCs or T cells enriched from blood (not recorded which). The receptors were sampled from a man aged 25-40 years who had recovered from COVID-19.

The chain employs TRBV2 and TRBJ1-5; tentative D call: TRBD1 (6 bases). Between the trimmed V and J ends, which lost 0 bases and 7 bases, there was a span of 13 bases. The CDR3 is made up of 15 amino acids. CDR1 is SNHLY and CDR2 is FYNNEI in the germline V gene. DNA for the CDR3: TGTGCCAGCAGTGAAGCGGGGGGGGCGAACCAGCCCCAGCATTTT. Residues: CASSEAGGANQPQHF.

The chain combines TRBV9 with TRBJ1-2; D remains ambiguous. From germline, CDR1 is SGDLS and CDR2 YYNGEE. CDR3 size: 15 residues. Trimming removed 0 bases at V and 4 bases at J, with 13 bases between. The CDR3 protein is CASSVAEAKSYGYTF. The CDR3, as DNA: TGTGCCAGCAGCGTAGCCGAGGCGAAGAGCTATGGCTACACCTTC.

The chain links TRBV5-1 to TRBJ1-2; D is perhaps TRBD1 (6 bases). CDR1 and CDR2 (germline): SGHRS, YFSETQ. This CDR3 spans 14 amino acids. The V and J ends lost 2 bases and 3 bases respectively, with 11 bases between them. CDR3 loop: CASSFSGDDYGYTF. The CDR3 DNA is TGCGCCAGCAGCTTTTCAGGGGACGACTATGGCTACACCTTC.

This clone was recorded a few times. This chain connects TRBV6-4 to TRBJ1-1, with unresolved D. The CDR3 is made up of 13 amino acids. The V and J ends lost 5 bases and 5 bases respectively, with 12 bases between them. CDR1 is MRHNA and CDR2 is SNTAGT in the germline V gene. The CDR3 loop reads CASSPLPGTEAFF. The CDR3 nucleotides read TGTGCCAGCAGTCCACTGCCGGGGACTGAAGCTTTCTTT.

The rearrangement uses TRBV19 and TRBJ2-5; the match to TRBD2 covers 8 bases. CDR3 length: 16 amino acids. With V trimmed by 0 bases and J by 4 bases, 7 bases remained unmatched. Germline CDR1 is LNHDA and CDR2 is SQIVND (reference sequence). DNA for the CDR3: TGTGCCAGTAGTATAGAGGGTAGCGGGGTCGGAGAGACCCAGTACTTC. Translating it yields CASSIEGSGVGETQYF.

The V call is TRBV28, the J call TRBJ1-2, with D maybe TRBD1 (6 bases). This CDR3 comprises 13 residues. Germline lookup yields CDR1 MDHEN and CDR2 SYDVKM. Trimming removed 6 bases at V and 5 bases at J, with 13 bases between. In DNA, the CDR3 is TGTGCCAGCAGCTGGGGCAGGGGATATGGCTACACCTTC. Protein product: CASSWGRGYGYTF.

The V gene is TRBV19, the J gene TRBJ1-6; D is unresolved. Trimming shortened V by 7 bases and J by 7 bases, and 14 bases separated the two germline ends. The V gene's germline CDR1 is LNHDA and CDR2 SQIVND (reference sequence). The CDR3 is 14 residues long. This CDR3 reads CASTTAQPNSPLHF. The CDR3 coding sequence is TGTGCCAGTACCACAGCACAGCCAAATTCACCCCTCCACTTT. Based on the CDR3 plus reference TRBV19 and TRBJ1-6, the full variable domain is DGGITQSPKYLFRKEGQNVTLSCEQNLNHDAMYWYRQDPGQGLRLIYYSQIVNDFQKGDIAEGYSVSREKKESFPLTVTSAQKNPTAFYLCASTTAQPNSPLHFGNGTRLTVT.

This clone showed up just once. The chain carries TRBV2 and TRBJ2-5; TRBD1 is a possible D gene (5 bases). Looked up from germline, CDR1 is SNHLY and CDR2 is FYNNEI. This CDR3 is built from 15 residues. Trimming took 1 base from V and 1 from J, leaving 10 bases between them. CDR3 bases: TGTGCCAGCAGTGAAGAGGGGCAGGCCCAAGAGACCCAGTACTTC. This encodes CASSEEGQAQETQYF.

V and J are TRBV27 and TRBJ1-2; TRBD1 aligns across 8 bases. This CDR3 region has 16 residues. Per the germline V gene, CDR1 is MNHEY and CDR2 is SMNVEV (reference sequence). The trim removed 0 bases at V and 4 bases at J, leaving 7 bases unmatched. The CDR3 reads CASSLSVGQASYGYTF. DNA for the CDR3: TGTGCCAGCAGTTTATCAGTGGGACAGGCCTCCTATGGCTACACCTTC.

The DNA of the CDR3 is TGTGCCAGCAGCTTCTTAGCGGGGGGCCAAGAGACCCAGTACTTC. It yields the protein CASSFLAGGQETQYF. The chain has TRBV7-6 and TRBJ2-5, with 10 bases matching TRBD2. V was pared by 3 bases and J by 1 base, with 2 bases of the junction left unmatched. This CDR3 is built from 15 residues. The germline CDR1 and CDR2 sequences are SGHVS and FNYEAQ.

This clone was detected once. The chain has TRBV2 and TRBJ2-1; D not resolved. Trimming took 4 bases from V and 16 from J, leaving 14 bases between them. Germline V CDR1 and CDR2: SNHLY, FYNNEI. This CDR3 is 11 amino acids long. CDR3 nucleotide sequence: TGTGCCAGCAGTGTTTCCAGTCTCGCTTTCTTC. Amino acids: CASSVSSLAFF.

V and J are TRBV3-1 (or the pseudogene TRBV3-2) and TRBJ2-3; D is possibly TRBD2 (6 bases). From germline, CDR1 is LGHDT and CDR2 YNNKEL (reference sequence). V lost 1 base to trimming and J lost 5 bases, with 13 bases between them. The CDR3 sequence is 15 residues long. The CDR3 protein is CASSQGRGSGDTQYF. The CDR3 DNA is TGTGCCAGCAGCCAAGGCCGGGGGTCGGGAGATACGCAGTATTTT.

The chain couples TRBV25-1 to TRBJ2-2, with 8 bases that match TRBD1. The V and J ends lost 4 bases and 6 bases, in that order; junction bases with no gene match: 4. Germline CDR1 MGHDK, CDR2 SYGVNS. This CDR3 has 14 amino acids. The DNA for the CDR3 is TGTGCCAGCAGTGTACAGGGGGTTCCCGGGGAGCTGTTTTTT. This gives the protein CASSVQGVPGELFF.

The chain employs TRBV7-2 and TRBJ2-7, with TRBD2 identical over 12 bases. Trimming took 7 bases from V and 2 from J; bases not matched to a gene: 6. Germline V lookup: CDR1 SGHTA, CDR2 FQGNSA. CDR3 length: 15 amino acids. The CDR3 nucleotides are TGTGCCAGCACTGTGACTAGCGGGGGTACCTACGAGCAGTACTTC. As protein: CASTVTSGGTYEQYF.

The genes are TRBV7-9 and TRBJ1-6; D is perhaps TRBD1 (5 bases). V lost 8 bases and J lost 6, with 11 bases in between. The CDR3 spans 13 residues. In germline, CDR1 is SEHNR, CDR2 FQNEAQ (reference sequence). Written as DNA, the CDR3 is TGTGCCAGCGGAGAACAGGTTAATTCACCCCTCCACTTT. Translating it yields CASGEQVNSPLHF. The full variable domain, completed using reference TRBV7-9 and TRBJ1-6, is DTGVSQNPRHKITKRGQNVTFRCDPISEHNRLYWYRQTLGQGPEFLTYFQNEAQLEKSRLLSDRFSAERPKGSFSTLEIQRTEQGDSAMYLCASGEQVNSPLHFGNGTRLTVT.

The chain employs TRBV7-2 and TRBJ2-4; D is unclear. This CDR3 region has 13 residues. V shed 1 base and J shed 5 bases, with 6 bases lying between them. Looked up from germline, CDR1 is SGHTA and CDR2 is FQGNSA. The chain's CDR3 is CASSLGVENIQYF. CDR3 in DNA: TGTGCCAGCAGCTTAGGAGTAGAAAACATTCAGTACTTC.

This clone appeared a single time. The chain links TRBV7-9 to TRBJ2-7, with D perhaps TRBD2 (5 bases). The CDR3 runs 16 residues. V shed 2 bases and J shed 0 bases, with 14 bases lying between them. Germline V gene lookup returns CDR1 SEHNR and CDR2 FQNEAQ (reference sequence). DNA for the CDR3: TGTGCCAGCAGCTTACTTGACTCGGGGAGCTCCTACGAGCAGTACTTC. It yields the protein CASSLLDSGSSYEQYF.